Following are 19 T cell receptor beta chains from one sample sequenced in a study of blood T cell repertoires in COVID-19 (dated by TCRdb to the early 2020s). The library was built by means of the immunoSEQ multiplex PCR assay. TCRdb provides this immuneACCESS table in a form limited to in-frame rearrangements. Some clones are lacking; in checked studies, under half of them reflect an unresolved V gene, and why the rest are absent is not known. In all, the sample holds about 220,000 clones, and about 82% of those were seen once. The ten largest clones capture over 2% of the sample. Sequenced material: peripheral blood. Receptors were obtained from a woman in her 70s with COVID-19, enrolled during active disease.

This clone was seen only once. This chain links TRBV27 with TRBJ2-1; 12 nucleotides match TRBD2. CDR3 length equals 17 residues. The germline V gene has CDR1 MNHEY and CDR2 SMNVEV (reference sequence). Unmatched junction bases numbered 11, after V lost 7 bases and J lost 4 bases. CDR3 in DNA: TGTGCCAGCAACCCTCCTAGCGGGAGGGCTGGTTACAATGAGCAGTTCTTC. Amino acids: CASNPPSGRAGYNEQFF.

V and J are TRBV11-3 and TRBJ1-1; no reliable D call. The V end lost 5 bases, the J end lost 0 bases, and 7 bases lay between the germline ends. CDR1 SGHNT and CDR2 YENEEA come from the germline V gene. The CDR3 length is 13 residues. The CDR3 loop reads CASSPLMNTEAFF. The CDR3 DNA sequence: TGTGCCAGCAGCCCCTTAATGAACACTGAAGCTTTCTTT.

The chain links TRBV6-6 to TRBJ2-5; D might be TRBD2 (6 bases). CDR1 and CDR2 from the germline V gene are MNHNY and SVGAGI (reference sequence). The CDR3 is made up of 14 amino acids. Trimming took 5 bases from V and 5 from J, leaving 15 bases between them. CDR3 sequence (DNA): TGTGCCAGCAGTCCTCCCGGAGGGGATGAGACCCAGTACTTC. Amino acids: CASSPPGGDETQYF.

The chain recombines TRBV28 with TRBJ1-2; the D is unclear. V lost 2 bases and J lost 8, with 9 bases in between. Germline-derived CDR1 and CDR2 are MDHEN and SYDVKM. There are 12 residues in the CDR3. CDR3 sequence (DNA): TGTGCCAGCAGTTTACCTTCAGCGGGCTACACCTTC. It specifies CASSLPSAGYTF.

The chain has TRBV27 and TRBJ1-4; no reliable D call. V gave up 5 bases and J gave up 3 bases, with 13 bases separating them. This CDR3 is built from 15 residues. Germline CDR1 reads MNHEY; CDR2 reads SMNVEV (reference sequence). CDR3 region: CASSLLGRANEKLFF. The CDR3 region has the DNA TGTGCCAGCAGTCTCCTAGGGAGGGCTAATGAAAAACTGTTTTTT.

The chain links TRBV7-9 to TRBJ2-7; 15 positions match TRBD2. With 5 bases clipped from V and 5 bases from J, the junction kept 10 bases outside the gene matches. Germline V gene lookup returns CDR1 SEHNR and CDR2 FQNEAQ (reference sequence). The CDR3 is 17 amino acids. This CDR3 is CASSPGLAGGLEDEQYF. In DNA form, the CDR3 reads TGTGCCAGCAGCCCCGGACTAGCGGGAGGGCTGGAGGACGAGCAGTACTTC.

The J gene is TRBJ1-1, the V gene TRBV19; perhaps TRBD1 as D (6 bases). Germline CDR1 reads LNHDA; CDR2 reads SQIVND (reference sequence). Trimming took 3 bases from V and 1 from J, leaving 15 bases between them. The CDR3 runs 16 residues. The CDR3 DNA sequence: TGTGCCAGTAGTATCGATTTTACAGGGACGAACACTGAAGCTTTCTTT. It is translated as CASSIDFTGTNTEAFF.

This chain connects TRBV25-1 to TRBJ1-1, with D possibly being TRBD1 (6 bases). Germline values: CDR1 MGHDK, CDR2 SYGVNS. The ends were cut back, 0 bases at V and 7 bases at J, with 15 bases in the middle. CDR3 length equals 15 residues. The CDR3 region is CASSEYLQGKGEAFF. The CDR3 coding sequence is TGTGCCAGCAGTGAATATTTACAGGGAAAGGGTGAAGCTTTCTTT.

The chain employs TRBV6-6 and TRBJ1-5, with no clear D. Germline V gene lookup returns CDR1 MNHNY and CDR2 SVGAGI (reference sequence). The V end was cut by 5 bases, the J end by 6 bases, with 8 bases between. This CDR3 comprises 12 residues. DNA for the CDR3: TGTGCCAGCAGTCCCCGGGGTCAGCCCCAGCATTTT. Its translation: CASSPRGQPQHF.

The CDR3 sequence: CASSQASGGTYEQYF. CDR3 nucleotides: TGTGCCAGCAGCCAAGCTAGCGGGGGGACCTACGAGCAGTACTTC. The chain couples TRBV3-1 (or the pseudogene TRBV3-2) to TRBJ2-7; 11 positions match TRBD2. The J segment lost 2 bases and the V segment lost 1 base, leaving 1 base of the junction unmatched. The germline V gene encodes CDR1 LGHDT and CDR2 YNNKEL (reference sequence). CDR3 length: 15 amino acids.

The V gene is TRBV2, the J gene TRBJ1-6, with a possible D match to TRBD1 (5 bases). The CDR3 has 18 amino acids. Per the germline V gene, CDR1 is SNHLY and CDR2 is FYNNEI. V lost 5 bases, J lost 1 base, and 18 bases lay in between. The CDR3 is CASSSTGSGLSYNSPLHF. CDR3 nucleotide sequence: TGTGCCAGCAGTTCTACAGGTTCAGGGTTATCCTATAATTCACCCCTCCACTTT.

The V and J genes are TRBV7-8 and TRBJ2-1, with 12 bases fitting TRBD2. From germline, CDR1 is SGHVS and CDR2 FQNEAQ. The CDR3 totals 17 residues. J lost 9 bases, V lost 1 base, and 10 bases had no gene match. CDR3 bases: TGTGCCAGCAGCTTAGTAATACTAGCGGGAGGACGGGGTGAGCAGTTCTTC. Amino acid sequence: CASSLVILAGGRGEQFF.

This chain joins TRBV5-1 and TRBJ1-1; TRBD1 matches at 8 bases. The CDR3 runs 15 residues. Germline CDR1 and CDR2: SGHRS and YFSETQ. Germline trimming cut 0 bases from V and 4 bases from J; bases unmatched to any gene: 5. The CDR3 spells CASSLERTGITEAFF. The CDR3 DNA follows: TGCGCCAGCAGCTTGGAGAGGACAGGGATCACTGAAGCTTTCTTT.

CDR3 coding DNA: TGTGCCACCGAGGATACGCAGTATTTT. This translates into CATEDTQYF. V is TRBV24-1 and J is TRBJ2-3, with D uncertain. Trimming pared 9 bases from V and 6 bases from J, leaving 3 bases between. The CDR3 has 9 residues. CDR1 is KGHDR, CDR2 SFDVKD, per germline.

The chain is built from TRBV29-1 and TRBJ1-1; D may be TRBD1 (5 bases). The ends were cut back, 6 bases at V and 0 bases at J, with 11 bases in the middle. CDR1 is SQVTM, CDR2 ANQGSEA, per germline. The CDR3 has 13 residues. CDR3 residues: CSVDSDMNTEAFF. CDR3 sequence (DNA): TGCAGCGTCGACAGCGACATGAACACTGAAGCTTTCTTT.

The chain has TRBV5-4 and TRBJ1-1; D unclear. CDR1 SGHNT and CDR2 YYREEE come from the germline V gene (reference sequence). The CDR3 covers 14 residues. Trimming cost V 4 bases and J 1 base, with 11 bases left between them. The chain's CDR3 is CASSIPSGNTEAFF. The DNA for the CDR3 is TGTGCCAGCAGCATCCCCTCAGGGAACACTGAAGCTTTCTTT. Full variable domain (missing parts from reference TRBV5-4 and TRBJ1-1): ETGVTQSPTHLIKTRGQQVTLRCSSQSGHNTVSWYQQALGQGPQFIFQYYREEENGRGNFPPRFSGLQFPNYSSELNVNALELDDSALYLCASSIPSGNTEAFFGQGTRLTVV.

The chain links TRBV4-3 to TRBJ1-1; D might be TRBD1 (5 bases). Trimming left V 4 bases short and J 0 bases short, with 9 bases between. Per the germline V gene, CDR1 is LGHNA and CDR2 is YSLEER. The CDR3 runs to 14 residues. Written as DNA, the CDR3 is TGCGCCAGCAGCCTGGGACTTGTGAACACTGAAGCTTTCTTT. Its protein is CASSLGLVNTEAFF.

The V gene is TRBV19, the J gene TRBJ2-3, with TRBD2 matching over 10 bases. The length of the CDR3 is 17 residues. CDR1 LNHDA and CDR2 SQIVND come from the germline V gene (reference sequence). V lost 8 bases to trimming and J lost 7 bases; unmatched junction nucleotides: 18. The CDR3 here is CASASGQTLAGEYTQYF. CDR3 DNA: TGTGCCAGTGCTTCAGGACAGACCCTAGCGGGAGAGTATACGCAGTATTTT.

The rearrangement uses TRBV6-5 and TRBJ1-1; 7 bases fit TRBD1. There are 14 residues in the CDR3. Losses at the gene ends were 6 bases for V and 1 base for J; bases not matched to a gene: 5. CDR1 is MNHEY, CDR2 SVGAGI, per germline. CDR3 sequence (DNA): TGTGCCAGCAGCCCGACAGGGCAGAACACTGAAGCTTTCTTT. It is translated as CASSPTGQNTEAFF.